The rows below give T cell receptor beta chains drawn from one sample of a study of CD8+ T cells in alopecia areata. Generated by immunoSEQ multiplex PCR, the TCRdb table keeps only in-frame clones and is missing some. The table has some 210,000 clones, 50% to 60% seen once. The starting material was CD4+ T cells sorted from blood, obtained at week 0. These TCRs come from a human donor with alopecia areata. The conserved cysteine and the conserved F or W are not part of the CDR3 here. The order of the fields is CDR3 protein, J gene, V gene, clone size. Not every row has a clone size; where given, it reads once, few, many or a size class.

CDR3aa: ASSERTGTTYEQY
j_gene: TRBJ2-7
v_gene: TRBV7-9
abundance: once

CDR3aa: ASSFLAGGKGEQF
j_gene: TRBJ2-1
v_gene: TRBV5-4
abundance: NA

CDR3aa: ASRGGPNYGYT
j_gene: TRBJ1-2
v_gene: TRBV27
abundance: once

CDR3aa: ASSLAGRQGKSPLH
j_gene: TRBJ1-6
v_gene: TRBV7-8
abundance: NA

CDR3aa: AWNSPGHSNPETQY
j_gene: TRBJ2-5
v_gene: TRBV30
abundance: few

CDR3aa: ASSLSSYNEQF
j_gene: TRBJ2-1
v_gene: TRBV5-1
abundance: NA

CDR3aa: ASSRGQGNTDTQY
j_gene: TRBJ2-3
v_gene: TRBV6-1
abundance: few

CDR3aa: ASSAYQGATEAF
j_gene: TRBJ1-1
v_gene: TRBV11-3
abundance: NA

CDR3aa: ASSIQGADYGYT
j_gene: TRBJ1-2
v_gene: TRBV9
abundance: NA

CDR3aa: ASSPSGGVGYEQY
j_gene: TRBJ2-7
v_gene: TRBV7-3
abundance: few

CDR3aa: SGARAEAF
j_gene: TRBJ1-1
v_gene: TRBV29-1
abundance: few